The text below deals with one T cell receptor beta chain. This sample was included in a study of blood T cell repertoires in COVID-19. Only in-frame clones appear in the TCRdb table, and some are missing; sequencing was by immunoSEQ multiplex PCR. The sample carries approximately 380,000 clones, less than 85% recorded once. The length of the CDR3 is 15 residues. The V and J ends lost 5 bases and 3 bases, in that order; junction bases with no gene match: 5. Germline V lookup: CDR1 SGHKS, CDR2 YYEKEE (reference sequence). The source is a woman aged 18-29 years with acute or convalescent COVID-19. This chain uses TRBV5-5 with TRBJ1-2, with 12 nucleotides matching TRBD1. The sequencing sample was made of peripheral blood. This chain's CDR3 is CASRPGQGADYGYTF. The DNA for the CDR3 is TGTGCCAGCAGGCCGGGACAGGGGGCGGACTATGGCTACACCTTC.